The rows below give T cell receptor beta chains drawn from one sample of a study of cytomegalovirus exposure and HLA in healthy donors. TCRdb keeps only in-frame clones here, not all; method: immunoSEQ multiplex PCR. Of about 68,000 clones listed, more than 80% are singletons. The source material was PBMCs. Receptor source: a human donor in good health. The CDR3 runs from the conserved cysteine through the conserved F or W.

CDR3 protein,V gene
CASSLKSASSYEQYF,TRBV5-1
CASSLFSSGGTDTQYF,TRBV5-4
CASRTIPGGETQYF,TRBV5-1
CATSRDLLGQGSYNEQFF,TRBV15
CASSPQVPGGSPLHF,TRBV6-5
CASSVDSSRYGYTF,TRBV9
CASSSRTGVVSGANVLTF,TRBV7-2
CASSEGGTQYF,TRBV9
CASRIPWGANYGYTF,TRBV19
CASSVGTGSYNEQFF,TRBV9
CASSVPVNSPLHF,TRBV9
CASSINGNTEAFF,TRBV19
CASSPQGSGANVLTF,TRBV4-3
CASSMFNSGNTIYF,TRBV19
CASSQDRQGSNQPQHF,TRBV4-1
CASSPPRDTGELFF,TRBV6-5
CASTSAGGAEGYTF,TRBV28
CASGRVSNNEQFF,TRBV7-9
CASSPRGNYGYTF,TRBV14
CASSLEPSGANVLTF,TRBV7-6
CASSVGTAVPEAFF,TRBV9
CASSLGRGPTGELFF,TRBV5-1
CASSDRVTSTDTQYF,TRBV2
CASSPAPAANEQFF,TRBV5-5
CASSSPHSGGLRYEQYF,TRBV7-2
CANSWTAGWGSYNSPLHF,TRBV5-4